Listed below are T cell receptor beta chains from one sample, sequenced in a study of T cells in Graves' hyperthyroidism and ophthalmopathy. Using its own MiXCR run on the multiplex PCR reads, TCRdb lists one record per CDR3 protein. The data hold about 640,000 distinct CDR3 sequences, with roughly 20% observed a single time. Sequenced sample: blood. These receptors all stem from a man in his thirties or forties with Graves' ophthalmopathy. Each CDR3 is given with its conserved first and last residue. D genes are given only for firm matches. Expanded clones get a size class; other rows say once, few or many, or leave the size out.

V: TRBV7-9; size: NA; J: TRBJ2-1; length: 12; D: NA; CDR3: CASSLNGYEQFF; DNA: TGTGCCAGCAGCTTAAATGGCTACGAGCAGTTCTTC
V: TRBV6-1; size: NA; J: TRBJ2-1; length: 16; D: TRBD1; CDR3: CASSERGTGGYNEQFF; DNA: TGTGCCAGCAGTGAAAGAGGAACAGGGGGCTACAATGAGCAGTTCTTC
V: TRBV18; size: NA; J: TRBJ1-1; length: 14; D: NA; CDR3: CASSPGAGIRGAFF; DNA: TGTGCCAGCTCACCAGGAGCAGGGATTCGGGGGGCTTTCTTT
V: TRBV6-2/TRBV6-3; size: NA; J: TRBJ2-5; length: 18; D: NA; CDR3: CASSWAASERSIQETQYF; DNA: TGTGCCAGCAGTTGGGCGGCTAGCGAAAGGTCTATTCAAGAGACCCAGTACTTC
V: TRBV5-1; size: NA; J: TRBJ2-7; length: 16; D: TRBD2; CDR3: CASSYQGLAGGYEQYF; DNA: TGCGCCAGCAGCTACCAAGGACTAGCGGGAGGCTACGAGCAGTACTTC
V: TRBV3-1; size: many; J: TRBJ2-1; length: 15; D: TRBD1; CDR3: CASSQGQGKGNEQFF; DNA: TGTGCCAGCAGCCAAGGACAGGGGAAGGGCAATGAGCAGTTCTTC
V: TRBV20-1; size: few; J: TRBJ1-5; length: 12; D: NA; CDR3: CSARYGGQPQHF; DNA: TGCAGTGCTAGGTACGGGGGTCAGCCCCAGCATTTT
V: TRBV4-3; size: NA; J: TRBJ2-3; length: 16; D: TRBD2; CDR3: CASSKGTSGSKDTQYF; DNA: TGCGCCAGCAGCAAAGGGACTAGCGGGAGTAAAGATACGCAGTATTTT
V: TRBV20-1; size: NA; J: TRBJ1-2; length: 12; D: NA; CDR3: CSARDPPEGYTF; DNA: TGCAGTGCTAGAGACCCGCCTGAAGGCTACACCTTC
V: TRBV7-2; size: NA; J: TRBJ2-5; length: 15; D: NA; CDR3: CASSLPRDSQETQYF; DNA: TGTGCCAGCAGCTTACCCCGGGACTCCCAAGAGACCCAGTACTTC
V: TRBV7-9; size: many; J: TRBJ2-3; length: 16; D: NA; CDR3: CASSLSSSTSTDTQYF; DNA: TGTGCCAGCAGCTTATCCTCCAGTACCAGCACAGATACGCAGTATTTT
V: TRBV12-3/TRBV12-4; size: many; J: TRBJ2-4; length: 13; D: TRBD1; CDR3: CATSGGAKNIQYF; DNA: TGTGCCACTTCAGGGGGCGCCAAAAACATTCAGTACTTC
V: TRBV10-3; size: few; J: TRBJ2-7; length: 13; D: NA; CDR3: CAISERQSYEQYF; DNA: TGTGCCATCAGTGAGCGACAGTCCTACGAGCAGTACTTC
V: TRBV20-1; size: NA; J: TRBJ1-5; length: 15; D: TRBD1; CDR3: CSARGAGGSNQPQHF; DNA: TGCAGTGCTAGGGGAGCAGGGGGCAGTAATCAGCCCCAGCATTTT
V: TRBV2; size: many; J: TRBJ2-2; length: 15; D: TRBD2; CDR3: CASSEEIAGAGELFF; DNA: TGTGCCAGCAGTGAAGAGATAGCGGGAGCCGGGGAGCTGTTTTTT
V: TRBV11-2; size: many; J: TRBJ2-1; length: 11; D: NA; CDR3: CASSTVGEQFF; DNA: TGTGCCAGCAGCACTGTTGGGGAGCAGTTCTTC
V: TRBV28; size: few; J: TRBJ2-5; length: 20; D: TRBD2; CDR3: CASSLLLGLAGGDLRETQYF; DNA: TGTGCCAGCAGTTTATTACTGGGACTAGCGGGAGGGGATTTGCGAGAGACCCAGTACTTC
V: TRBV7-8; size: NA; J: TRBJ2-3; length: 16; D: NA; CDR3: CASSFSTGLSTDTQYF; DNA: TGTGCCAGCAGCTTTTCGACAGGCCTAAGCACAGATACGCAGTATTTT
V: TRBV11-2; size: few; J: TRBJ2-7; length: 14; D: NA; CDR3: CASSWGRQTYEQYF; DNA: TGTGCCAGCAGCTGGGGCAGACAGACCTACGAGCAGTACTTC
V: TRBV20-1; size: many; J: TRBJ2-3; length: 15; D: NA; CDR3: CSARVEQGGADTQYF; DNA: TGCAGTGCTAGAGTAGAACAGGGTGGTGCAGATACGCAGTATTTT
V: TRBV10-3; size: few; J: TRBJ1-3; length: 15; D: TRBD1; CDR3: CAIRSQGAQGNTIYF; DNA: TGTGCCATCAGATCACAGGGGGCGCAGGGAAACACCATATATTTT
V: TRBV6-1; size: many; J: TRBJ1-4; length: 16; D: TRBD1; CDR3: CASSDGGQGSDEKLFF; DNA: TGTGCCAGCAGTGACGGGGGACAGGGCTCTGATGAAAAACTGTTTTTT
V: TRBV20-1; size: NA; J: TRBJ2-1; length: 14; D: NA; CDR3: CSAFDRSSYNEQFF; DNA: TGCAGTGCTTTCGACAGAAGCTCCTACAATGAGCAGTTCTTC
V: TRBV28; size: NA; J: TRBJ2-3; length: 16; D: TRBD2; CDR3: CASSFWLAGATDTQYF; DNA: TGTGCCAGCAGTTTTTGGCTAGCGGGAGCTACAGATACGCAGTATTTT
V: TRBV12-3/TRBV12-4; size: few; J: TRBJ2-1; length: 12; D: TRBD2; CDR3: CASSLARGAQFF; DNA: TGTGCCAGCAGTTTAGCGCGGGGGGCCCAGTTCTTC
V: TRBV5-1; size: many; J: TRBJ2-1; length: 12; D: NA; CDR3: CASSLGAHEQFF; DNA: TGCGCCAGCAGCTTGGGTGCGCATGAGCAGTTCTTC
V: TRBV28; size: NA; J: TRBJ2-7; length: 14; D: NA; CDR3: CASSPNPRLVEQYF; DNA: TGTGCCAGCAGTCCTAACCCCCGACTAGTCGAGCAGTACTTC
V: TRBV7-9; size: NA; J: TRBJ2-6; length: 14; D: NA; CDR3: CAQDGAPGANVLTF; DNA: TGTGCACAGGACGGAGCACCTGGGGCCAACGTCCTGACTTTC
V: TRBV19; size: few; J: TRBJ1-5; length: 13; D: NA; CDR3: CASSIGGNQPQHF; DNA: TGTGCCAGCTCCATCGGCGGTAATCAGCCCCAGCATTTT
V: TRBV10-3; size: few; J: TRBJ2-1; length: 17; D: TRBD2; CDR3: CAISESTPAGGLNEQFF; DNA: TGTGCCATCAGTGAGTCGACTCCGGCGGGAGGCCTCAATGAGCAGTTCTTC
V: TRBV5-1; size: many; J: TRBJ2-7; length: 12; D: NA; CDR3: CASSTNTYEQYF; DNA: TGCGCCAGCAGCACAAACACCTACGAGCAGTACTTC
V: TRBV7-2; size: many; J: TRBJ2-1; length: 16; D: NA; CDR3: CASSLDRPPLGNEQFF; DNA: TGTGCCAGCAGCCTCGATCGTCCCCCTCTGGGCAATGAGCAGTTCTTC
V: TRBV2; size: once; J: TRBJ1-2; length: 15; D: TRBD1; CDR3: CASRDLTGGYYGYTF; DNA: TGTGCCAGCAGAGACCTGACAGGGGGCTACTATGGCTACACCTTC
V: TRBV6-1; size: many; J: TRBJ2-5; length: 13; D: NA; CDR3: CASRRAAEETQYF; DNA: TGTGCCAGCAGGAGAGCGGCGGAAGAGACCCAGTACTTC
V: TRBV7-9; size: many; J: TRBJ2-1; length: 13; D: TRBD2; CDR3: CASSSGSGNEQFF; DNA: TGTGCCAGCAGTAGCGGGAGCGGCAATGAGCAGTTCTTC
V: TRBV7-9; size: few; J: TRBJ2-7; length: 17; D: TRBD2; CDR3: CASSARLAGETPYEQYF; DNA: TGTGCCAGCAGCGCCAGACTAGCGGGAGAGACCCCCTACGAGCAGTACTTC
V: TRBV5-1; size: many; J: TRBJ2-7; length: 15; D: TRBD1; CDR3: CASSSGQGAVDEQYF; DNA: TGCGCCAGCAGCTCGGGACAGGGGGCAGTGGACGAGCAGTACTTC
V: TRBV19; size: NA; J: TRBJ2-7; length: 15; D: NA; CDR3: CASSPRQAGHYEQYF; DNA: TGTGCCAGTAGTCCGAGACAGGCGGGCCACTACGAGCAGTACTTC
V: TRBV29-1; size: few; J: TRBJ2-2; length: 14; D: NA; CDR3: CSVAPGSNTGELFF; DNA: TGCAGCGTTGCACCAGGGAGTAACACCGGGGAGCTGTTTTTT
V: TRBV5-1; size: few; J: TRBJ2-7; length: 14; D: TRBD1; CDR3: CASNLGQAGYEQYF; DNA: TGCGCCAGCAACTTGGGACAGGCCGGCTACGAGCAGTACTTC
V: TRBV28; size: many; J: TRBJ1-5; length: 13; D: NA; CDR3: CASSISSNQPQHF; DNA: TGTGCCAGCAGTATCTCTAGCAATCAGCCCCAGCATTTT
V: TRBV7-3; size: NA; J: TRBJ1-1; length: 15; D: TRBD1; CDR3: CASSRGDREFAEAFF; DNA: TGTGCCAGCAGCCGAGGGGACAGGGAATTCGCTGAAGCTTTCTTT
V: TRBV9; size: NA; J: TRBJ2-3; length: 18; D: TRBD1; CDR3: CASSGEGQGARLTDTQYF; DNA: TGTGCCAGCAGCGGAGAGGGACAGGGGGCAAGGTTGACAGATACGCAGTATTTT
V: TRBV3-1; size: NA; J: TRBJ1-2; length: 14; D: NA; CDR3: CASSPGERGSGYTF; DNA: TGTGCCAGCAGCCCGGGGGAACGGGGTTCTGGCTACACCTTC
V: TRBV19; size: NA; J: TRBJ2-6; length: 13; D: NA; CDR3: CASSPQSFGVLTF; DNA: TGTGCCAGTAGTCCCCAATCATTCGGCGTCCTGACTTTC
V: TRBV18; size: many; J: TRBJ2-1; length: 13; D: NA; CDR3: CATTQSGYNEQFF; DNA: TGTGCCACCACGCAGAGCGGCTACAATGAGCAGTTCTTC
V: TRBV7-6; size: NA; J: TRBJ1-1; length: 12; D: NA; CDR3: CATTGGMPEAFF; DNA: TGTGCCACCACTGGGGGAATGCCTGAAGCTTTCTTT
V: TRBV12-3/TRBV12-4; size: NA; J: TRBJ1-5; length: 14; D: NA; CDR3: CASSQNTGNQPQHF; DNA: TGTGCCAGCAGCCAAAACACAGGGAATCAGCCCCAGCATTTT
V: TRBV29-1; size: NA; J: TRBJ2-7; length: 13; D: NA; CDR3: CSALLAINYEQYF; DNA: TGCAGTGCCTTATTGGCAATAAACTACGAGCAGTACTTC
V: TRBV5-1; size: NA; J: TRBJ2-1; length: 11; D: TRBD2; CDR3: CASGGGGEQFF; DNA: TGCGCCAGCGGCGGGGGGGGTGAGCAGTTCTTC
V: TRBV30; size: NA; J: TRBJ2-1; length: 14; D: TRBD2; CDR3: CAWQLAGGYNEQFF; DNA: TGTGCCTGGCAGCTAGCGGGAGGGTACAATGAGCAGTTCTTC
V: TRBV5-5; size: few; J: TRBJ1-5; length: 17; D: TRBD1; CDR3: CASSLGTGQGAGQPQHF; DNA: TGTGCCAGCAGCTTGGGGACGGGACAGGGGGCAGGGCAGCCCCAGCATTTT